This T cell receptor beta chain was recorded in a study of tumor-infiltrating lymphocytes in primary liver carcinoma. Co-extracted RNA and DNA came from approximately 20-30 mg of unsorted bulk tissue. Sampling of every tumor involved five separate regions. These included the tumor centre. This clonotype was recorded a few times. The junction does not match germline at one end; this may be a read error. TCR beta cDNA was prepared out of around 460 ng total RNA by means of a constant-region primer. The TCR beta library was amplified through three nested multiplex PCR rounds in a modified ARM-PCR procedure. Each CDR3 protein gets one entry after TCRdb re-called the multiplex PCR reads with MiXCR. The table shows approximately 40,000 distinct CDR3 sequences, with around 66% occurring only once. Sequencing was done on a sample of liver tumor tissue from sampling region 2. The subset was: tumor region T2, inferior pole. This clonotype was obtained from a man in his forties or fifties with primary liver carcinoma and hepatitis B virus infection.

CDR3 loop: CASSSSSKQGPRDEQYF. For the CDR3, the DNA is TGTGCCAGCAGTTCCTCGTCGAAGCAGGGGCCTAGGGACGAGCAGTATTTC. The chain links TRBV6-6 to TRBJ2-7, with D possibly TRBD1 on 6 matching bases. Germline CDR1 MNHNY, CDR2 SVGAGI (reference sequence). CDR3 length equals 17 residues.